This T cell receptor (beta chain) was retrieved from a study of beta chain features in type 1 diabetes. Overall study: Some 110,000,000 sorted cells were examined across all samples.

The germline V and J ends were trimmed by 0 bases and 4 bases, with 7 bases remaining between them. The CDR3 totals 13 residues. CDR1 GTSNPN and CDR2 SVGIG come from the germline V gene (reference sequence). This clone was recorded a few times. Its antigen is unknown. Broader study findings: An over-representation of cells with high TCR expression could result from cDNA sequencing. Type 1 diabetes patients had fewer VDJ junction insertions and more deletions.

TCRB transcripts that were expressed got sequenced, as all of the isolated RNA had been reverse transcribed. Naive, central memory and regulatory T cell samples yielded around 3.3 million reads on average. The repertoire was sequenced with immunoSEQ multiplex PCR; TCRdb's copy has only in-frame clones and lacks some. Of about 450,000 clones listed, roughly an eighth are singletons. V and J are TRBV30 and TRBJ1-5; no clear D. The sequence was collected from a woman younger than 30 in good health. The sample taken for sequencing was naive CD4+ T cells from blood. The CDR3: CAWSVRANQPQHF. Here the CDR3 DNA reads TGTGCCTGGAGTGTCAGAGCTAATCAGCCCCAGCATTTT.